The rows below give T cell receptor beta chains drawn from one sample of a study of response to subunit inactivated influenza vaccine. TCRdb reanalysed the RT-PCR reads using MiXCR and keeps one entry per CDR3 protein. The table records about 540,000 distinct CDR3 sequences, approximately 14% of them present only once. Here the sequenced sample was PBMCs from blood, taken 11 to 12 days after vaccination. These receptors all come from a man aged 45-65 years who received an inactivated influenza vaccine. CDR3s include the opening cysteine and the closing phenylalanine or tryptophan. The D gene is left open where the match is weak. Clone size is shown for a subset of rows, as once, few, many or a class of expanded clone.

TRBJ2-1 NA TRBV4-2 NA CASSQGLEANEQFF TGTGCCAGCAGCCAAGGCCTCGAAGCGAATGAGCAGTTCTTC
TRBJ1-5 TRBD1 TRBV7-9 few CASSLEGQGNQPQHF TGTGCCAGCAGCTTAGAAGGACAGGGCAATCAGCCCCAGCATTTT
TRBJ2-1 TRBD2 TRBV28 many CASSLVGGRNNEQFF TGTGCCAGCAGTTTAGTCGGCGGGAGGAACAATGAGCAGTTCTTC
TRBJ2-7 TRBD2 TRBV10-3 once CAISGGTSGAYEQYF TGTGCCATCAGTGGTGGGACTAGCGGGGCCTACGAGCAGTACTTC
TRBJ2-3 NA TRBV28 many CASSFPYTPRGTDTQYF TGTGCCAGCAGTTTTCCCTACACCCCCCGGGGCACAGATACGCAGTATTTT
TRBJ2-7 NA TRBV28 few CASRSRDAKWDF TGTGCCAGCAGATCCCGGGACGCTAAATGGGACTTC
TRBJ1-1 NA TRBV20-1 NA CSAITEIWNTEAFF TGCAGTGCTATAACAGAGATCTGGAACACTGAAGCTTTCTTT
TRBJ1-4 TRBD1 TRBV7-2 many CASSASGTGREKLFF TGTGCCAGCAGCGCCTCCGGGACAGGGAGGGAAAAACTGTTTTTT
TRBJ1-2 NA TRBV20-1 many CSAISPGSGYTF TGCAGTGCCATTAGCCCGGGTTCAGGCTACACCTTC
TRBJ1-5 NA TRBV27 NA CASSREGGHYSNQPQHF TGTGCCAGCTCCAGGGAAGGAGGTCACTATAGCAATCAGCCCCAGCATTTT
TRBJ2-6 TRBD2 TRBV4-1 NA CASSRGLAGGPSGANVLTF TGCGCCAGCAGCCGCGGACTAGCGGGGGGCCCTTCTGGGGCCAACGTCCTGACTTTC
TRBJ2-1 TRBD2 TRBV6-2/TRBV6-3 NA CASSEPSTSGMDEQFF TGTGCCAGCAGTGAGCCCTCGACTAGCGGGATGGATGAGCAGTTCTTC
TRBJ2-3 NA TRBV7-8 NA CASSLAVGSDTQYF TGTGCCAGCAGCTTAGCGGTGGGATCGGATACGCAGTATTTT
TRBJ2-1 NA TRBV29-1 NA CSVISWDEQFF TGCAGCGTAATCTCCTGGGATGAGCAGTTCTTC
TRBJ1-2 NA TRBV7-9 NA CASSLEGTGIYGYTF TGTGCCAGCAGCTTAGAGGGGACGGGCATATATGGCTACACCTTC
TRBJ2-7 TRBD2 TRBV15 few CATSTSGRAYEQYF TGTGCCACCAGCACGAGCGGGAGGGCCTACGAGCAGTACTTC
TRBJ2-2 NA TRBV3-1 NA CASSQRTHANTGELFF TGTGCCAGCAGCCAACGGACACACGCGAACACCGGGGAGCTGTTTTTT
TRBJ1-2 NA TRBV5-1 NA CASSLEGGTNYGYTF TGCGCCAGCAGCTTGGAGGGTGGGACTAACTATGGCTACACCTTC
TRBJ2-1 TRBD1 TRBV4-2 few CASSQEMIGTGRNEQFF TGTGCCAGCAGCCAAGAAATGATCGGGACAGGGAGGAATGAGCAGTTCTTC
TRBJ1-2 NA TRBV29-1 NA CSVDSRGGGYTF TGCAGCGTTGACTCGCGAGGGGGGGGCTACACCTTC
TRBJ2-7 NA TRBV20-1 NA CSARDKAMYSEQYF TGCAGTGCTAGAGATAAGGCCATGTACAGCGAGCAGTACTTC
TRBJ2-1 NA TRBV20-1 few CSASSPADYNEQFF TGCAGTGCATCCTCCCCAGCGGATTACAATGAGCAGTTCTTC
TRBJ1-6 NA TRBV15 few CATSRRNNSPLHF TGTGCCACCAGCAGACGCAATAATTCACCCCTCCACTTT
TRBJ1-2 TRBD1 TRBV20-1 few CSALARQGSRSGDYGYTF TGCAGTGCTTTAGCCAGACAGGGGTCCCGCTCTGGCGACTATGGCTACACCTTC
TRBJ2-1 TRBD2 TRBV20-1 NA CSARDWGLAGGGNEQFF TGCAGTGCTAGAGATTGGGGACTAGCGGGAGGAGGGAATGAGCAGTTCTTC
TRBJ2-5 TRBD2 TRBV20-1 many CSARLAEQETQYF TGCAGTGCTAGACTAGCGGAACAAGAGACCCAGTACTTC
TRBJ2-7 TRBD2 TRBV20-1 NA CSATGLAGGPRNEQYF TGCAGTGCTACGGGACTAGCGGGAGGGCCACGGAACGAGCAGTACTTC
TRBJ1-2 NA TRBV18 few CASSQPVQGYTF TGTGCCAGCTCACAGCCAGTCCAAGGCTACACCTTC
TRBJ2-1 TRBD2 TRBV4-3 many CASSQEGLAGARQFF TGCGCCAGCAGCCAAGAAGGACTAGCGGGAGCTAGGCAGTTCTTC
TRBJ1-2 NA TRBV7-2 NA CASSFRADYGYTF TGTGCCAGCAGCTTTAGGGCGGACTATGGCTACACCTTC
TRBJ2-2 TRBD2 TRBV29-1 NA CSSLGGTTGELFF TGCAGCTCCCTGGGAGGGACCACCGGGGAGCTGTTTTTT
TRBJ2-1 NA TRBV7-9 NA CASSTASDEQFF TGTGCCAGCAGCACCGCCAGCGATGAGCAGTTCTTC
TRBJ2-2 NA TRBV9 NA CASSVSRGATGELFF TGTGCCAGCAGCGTAAGCCGGGGTGCCACCGGGGAGCTGTTTTTT
TRBJ2-5 NA TRBV12-3/TRBV12-4 many CASSLKEVETQYF TGTGCCAGCAGTTTAAAGGAGGTGGAGACCCAGTACTTC
TRBJ2-2 NA TRBV6-6 NA CASSYSVGELFF TGTGCCAGCAGTTATAGTGTCGGGGAGCTGTTTTTT
TRBJ2-1 TRBD1 TRBV20-1 few CSARISTGGAYNEQFF TGCAGTGCTAGAATCTCGACAGGGGGCGCCTACAATGAGCAGTTCTTC